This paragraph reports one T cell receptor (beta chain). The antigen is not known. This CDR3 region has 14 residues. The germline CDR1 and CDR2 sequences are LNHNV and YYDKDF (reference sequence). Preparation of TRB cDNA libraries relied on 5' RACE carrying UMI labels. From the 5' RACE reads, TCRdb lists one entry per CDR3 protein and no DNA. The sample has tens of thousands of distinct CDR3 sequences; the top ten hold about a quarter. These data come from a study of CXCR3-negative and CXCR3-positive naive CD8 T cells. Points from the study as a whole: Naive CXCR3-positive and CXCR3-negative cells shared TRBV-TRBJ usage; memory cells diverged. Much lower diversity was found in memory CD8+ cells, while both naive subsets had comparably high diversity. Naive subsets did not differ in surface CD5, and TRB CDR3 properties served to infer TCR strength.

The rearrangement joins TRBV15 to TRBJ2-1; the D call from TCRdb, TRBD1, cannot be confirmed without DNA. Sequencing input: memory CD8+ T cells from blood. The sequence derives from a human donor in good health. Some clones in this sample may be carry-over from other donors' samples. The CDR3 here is CATSRGTGDNEQFF.